Presented here are 17 T cell receptor beta chains from one specimen sequenced in a study. TCRdb analysed the 5' RACE reads with MiXCR anew, one entry per CDR3 protein. The table shows roughly 52,000 distinct CDR3 sequences, with 15% to 20% occurring only once. The sample consisted of naive CD4+ T cells sorted from blood. Subset: naive CD4+ T cells, CD4+CD45RA+CD25-. The receptor source for this set is a female donor with breast cancer.

The V and J genes are TRBV18 and TRBJ2-5; TRBD1 is a possible D gene (6 bases). The V gene lost 4 bases and the J gene lost 1 base, with 7 bases spanning the gap. The CDR3 contains 13 residues. Per germline, CDR1 KGHSH and CDR2 LQKENI. The CDR3 DNA sequence: TGTGCCAGCTCACTGGGGGCCCAAGAGACCCAGTACTTC. Translating gives CASSLGAQETQYF.

This clonotype has a count of ten or more. The CDR3 region has the DNA TGTGCCAGCAGTGGCCGGATTATTACGCAGTATTTT. Protein sequence: CASSGRIITQYF. The V call is TRBV12-3 or TRBV12-4, the J call TRBJ2-3; no definite D call. V was shortened by 5 bases and J by 8 bases, with 11 bases between the two germline ends. The CDR3 is made up of 12 amino acids.

This clonotype was recorded only once. V usage is TRBV6-1 and J usage is TRBJ2-1, with 8 bases matching TRBD2. This CDR3 spans 16 amino acids. Losses at the gene ends were 5 bases for V and 9 bases for J; bases not matched to a gene: 15. Germline V gene data show CDR1 as MNHNS and CDR2 as SASEGT. The DNA for the CDR3 is TGTGCCAGCAGTCAATCACCGGGACTAGGGGCGAGTGAGCAGTTCTTC. It yields the protein CASSQSPGLGASEQFF.

The sample holds many counts of this clonotype. The chain couples TRBV6-6 to TRBJ2-5; D is perhaps TRBD1 or TRBD2 (5 bases each). V shed 7 bases and J shed 5 bases, with 14 bases lying between them. Germline lookup yields CDR1 MNHNY and CDR2 SVGAGI (reference sequence). The CDR3 extends over 13 amino acids. The CDR3 DNA sequence: TGTGCCAGCACTACTTTAGGGACGGAGACCCAGTACTTC. Protein product: CASTTLGTETQYF.

A word on this clonotype: This could be a read error, since a much larger clone is one nucleotide away. The V call is TRBV6-1, the J call TRBJ2-7; D is uncertain. This CDR3 comprises 14 residues. CDR1 and CDR2 (germline): MNHNS, SASEGT. The CDR3 DNA reads TGTGCCAGCACCCGGGTCTTACTATACTACGAGCAGTGCTTC. Translated, it gives CASTRVLLYYEQCF.

About this clonotype itself: Since the CDR3 does not end with the conserved phenylalanine or tryptophan, this likely comes from a read error. The genes are TRBV7-2 and TRBJ2-7, with D unclear. This CDR3 region has 12 residues. Germline CDR1 and CDR2: SGHTA and FQGNSA. V was pared by 1 base and J by 5 bases, with 6 bases between. The DNA of the CDR3 is TGTGCCAGCAGCTTAGACCGCCACGAGCAGTACCTC. Translation: CASSLDRHEQYL.

This clonotype was seen many times. The CDR3 DNA sequence: TGTGCCAGCAGTTACTCCGACAGAGACTATGGCTACACCTTC. Translation gives CASSYSDRDYGYTF. The rearrangement uses TRBV6-6 and TRBJ1-2; D might be TRBD1 (5 bases). The CDR3 contains 14 residues. CDR1 and CDR2 from the germline V gene are MNHNY and SVGAGI (reference sequence). The V end lost 0 bases, the J end lost 3 bases, and 8 bases lay between the germline ends.

V usage is TRBV9 and J usage is TRBJ1-2; 7 nucleotides line up with TRBD1. CDR3 length equals 14 residues. The V segment lost 2 bases and the J segment 7 bases; nucleotides outside the gene matches: 8. Germline CDR1 reads SGDLS; CDR2 reads YYNGEE. The CDR3 sequence is CASSVQHRGGGYTF. Written as DNA, the CDR3 is TGTGCCAGCAGCGTCCAACACAGGGGCGGTGGCTACACCTTC.

This clonotype has ten or more counts. The CDR3: CASSYLGDEQFF. The CDR3 DNA reads as TGTGCCAGCAGCTACCTAGGGGATGAGCAGTTCTTC. V gene TRBV4-2 combines with J gene TRBJ2-1, with D possibly being TRBD1 (5 bases). V was cut by 5 bases and J by 8 bases, with 10 bases left in between. The CDR3 length is 12 residues. CDR1 is LGHNA, CDR2 YNFKEQ, per germline.

The chain carries TRBV14 and TRBJ1-1; D might be TRBD1 (5 bases). The V end lost 0 bases, the J end lost 10 bases, and 12 bases lay between the germline ends. CDR3 length equals 13 residues. The germline V gene has CDR1 SGHDN and CDR2 FVKESK. The CDR3 reads CASSQDRAVRAFF. The CDR3 DNA reads TGTGCCAGCAGCCAAGACAGGGCGGTGCGAGCTTTCTTT.

Of note for this clonotype: This could be a read error, since a much larger clone is one nucleotide away. The conserved phenylalanine or tryptophan is not found at the CDR3 terminus, so this likely reflects a read error. The genes are TRBV9 and TRBJ2-3, with D possibly TRBD2 on 6 matching bases. V was trimmed by 4 bases and J by 0 bases, leaving 12 bases between them. This CDR3 region has 15 residues. Germline CDR1 is SGDLS and CDR2 is YYNGEE. This chain's CDR3 is CASSLAWGSTDTQYL. The CDR3 DNA sequence: TGTGCCAGCAGCCTAGCGTGGGGAAGCACAGATACGCAGTATCTT.

In its sample, this clonotype was seen many times. This chain uses TRBV7-2 with TRBJ2-1, with a possible D match to TRBD2 (5 bases). V was pared by 5 bases and J by 10 bases, with 15 bases between. Germline CDR1 reads SGHTA; CDR2 reads FQGNSA. The CDR3 loop spans 13 amino acids. CDR3 sequence: CASSRGIFTEQFF. The CDR3 DNA follows: TGTGCCAGCAGCAGAGGGATTTTTACCGAGCAGTTCTTC.

This rearrangement joins TRBV10-3 to TRBJ2-4; TRBD1 agrees at 7 bases. This CDR3 has 14 residues. J was trimmed by 7 bases and V by 2 bases; bases with no gene match: 5. The germline V gene has CDR1 ENHRY and CDR2 SYGVKD. Here the CDR3 DNA reads TGTGCCATCAGTGAGGTAGGGGGCAGCAACATTCAGTACTTC. The encoded protein is CAISEVGGSNIQYF.

This clonotype has just a few counts. The V gene is TRBV20-1, the J gene TRBJ2-3; no clear D. V lost 5 bases and J lost 3, with 9 bases in between. Germline values: CDR1 DFQATT, CDR2 SNEGSKA (reference sequence). The CDR3 is 12 amino acids. The CDR3 is CSARGPTDTQYF. In nucleotides, the CDR3 is TGCAGTGCTCGAGGACCAACAGATACGCAGTATTTT.

V usage is TRBV5-1 and J usage is TRBJ2-2, with D perhaps TRBD1 (5 bases). Per germline, CDR1 SGHRS and CDR2 YFSETQ. The CDR3 spans 16 residues. The ends were cut back, 4 bases at V and 4 bases at J, with 17 bases in the middle. CDR3 residues: CASSVRQIDTTGELFF. DNA of the CDR3: TGCGCCAGCAGCGTAAGACAGATCGACACCACCGGGGAGCTGTTTTTT.

This clonotype was observed at least ten times. The chain is built from TRBV5-1 and TRBJ1-4; 8 bases match TRBD1. The germline V gene has CDR1 SGHRS and CDR2 YFSETQ. The CDR3 is 15 amino acids. V shed 4 bases, J shed 4 bases, and the junction held 6 bases outside the gene matches. The CDR3 region has the DNA TGCGCCAGCAGCCCGACAGGGGCGAGTAATGAAAAACTGTTTTTT. This codes for CASSPTGASNEKLFF.

The chain carries TRBV9 and TRBJ2-1, with TRBD2 identical over 8 bases. The CDR3 is 15 amino acids. Germline CDR1 is SGDLS and CDR2 is YYNGEE. Trimming removed 3 bases from V and 5 bases from J; junction bases left unmatched: 7. The CDR3 is CASSAGTRSNNEQFF. CDR3 DNA sequence: TGTGCCAGCAGCGCCGGGACTAGAAGTAACAATGAGCAGTTCTTC.